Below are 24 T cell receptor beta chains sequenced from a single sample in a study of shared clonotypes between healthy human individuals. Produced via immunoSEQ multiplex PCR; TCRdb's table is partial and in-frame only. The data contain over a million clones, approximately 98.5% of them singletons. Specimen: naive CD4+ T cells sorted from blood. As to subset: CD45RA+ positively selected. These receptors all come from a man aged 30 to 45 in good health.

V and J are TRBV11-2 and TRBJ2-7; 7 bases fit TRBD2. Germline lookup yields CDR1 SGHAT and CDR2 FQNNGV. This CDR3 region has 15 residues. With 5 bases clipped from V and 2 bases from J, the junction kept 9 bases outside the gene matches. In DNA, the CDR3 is TGTGCCAGCAGCACCATTCGGACTAGGACCTACGAGCAGTACTTC. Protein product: CASSTIRTRTYEQYF.

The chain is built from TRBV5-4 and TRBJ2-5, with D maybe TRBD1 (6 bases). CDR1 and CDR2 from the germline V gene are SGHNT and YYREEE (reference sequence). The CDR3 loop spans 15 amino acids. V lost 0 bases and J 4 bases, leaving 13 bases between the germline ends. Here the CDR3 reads CASSLAETGGETQYF. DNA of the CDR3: TGTGCCAGCAGCTTGGCCGAGACAGGTGGAGAGACCCAGTACTTC. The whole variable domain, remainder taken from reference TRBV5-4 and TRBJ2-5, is ETGVTQSPTHLIKTRGQQVTLRCSSQSGHNTVSWYQQALGQGPQFIFQYYREEENGRGNFPPRFSGLQFPNYSSELNVNALELDDSALYLCASSLAETGGETQYFGPGTRLLVL.

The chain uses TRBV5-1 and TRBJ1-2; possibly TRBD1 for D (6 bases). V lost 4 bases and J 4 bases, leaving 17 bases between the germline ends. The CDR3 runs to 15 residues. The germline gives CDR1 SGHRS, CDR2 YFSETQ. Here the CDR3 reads CASSADSNAGYGYTF. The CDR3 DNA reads TGCGCCAGCAGCGCGGACAGCAACGCCGGCTATGGCTACACCTTC.

CDR3 region: CASSRNSAQWETQYF. DNA for the CDR3: TGTGCCAGCAGCCGAAATTCGGCCCAGTGGGAGACCCAGTACTTC. The rearrangement joins TRBV5-4 to TRBJ2-5; D is unresolved. Per germline, CDR1 SGHNT and CDR2 YYREEE (reference sequence). The V end was cut by 4 bases, the J end by 5 bases, with 18 bases between. The CDR3 sequence is 15 residues long.

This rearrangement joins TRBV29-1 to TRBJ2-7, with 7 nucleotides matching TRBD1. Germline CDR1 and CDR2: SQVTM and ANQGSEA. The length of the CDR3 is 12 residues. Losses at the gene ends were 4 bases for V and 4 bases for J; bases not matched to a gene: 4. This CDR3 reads CSVVDREYEQYF. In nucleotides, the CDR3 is TGCAGCGTTGTAGACAGGGAGTACGAGCAGTACTTC.

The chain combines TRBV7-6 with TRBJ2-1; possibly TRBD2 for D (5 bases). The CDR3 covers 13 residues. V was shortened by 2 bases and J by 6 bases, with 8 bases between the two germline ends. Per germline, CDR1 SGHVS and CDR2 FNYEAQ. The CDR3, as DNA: TGTGCCAGCAGCTTACCAAGCGGCAATGAGCAGTTCTTC. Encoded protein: CASSLPSGNEQFF.

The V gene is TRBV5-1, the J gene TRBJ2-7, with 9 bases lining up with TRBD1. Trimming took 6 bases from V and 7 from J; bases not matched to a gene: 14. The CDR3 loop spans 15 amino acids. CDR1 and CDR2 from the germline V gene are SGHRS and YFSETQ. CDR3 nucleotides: TGCGCCAGCAATCTCTTAAAGACAGGGGGGAATGAGCAGTACTTC. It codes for CASNLLKTGGNEQYF.

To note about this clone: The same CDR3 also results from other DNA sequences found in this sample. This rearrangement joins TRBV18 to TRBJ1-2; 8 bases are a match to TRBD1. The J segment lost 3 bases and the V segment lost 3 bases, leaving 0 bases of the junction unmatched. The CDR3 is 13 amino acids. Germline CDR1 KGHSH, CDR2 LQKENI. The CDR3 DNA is TGTGCCAGCTCACCGACAGGGGACTATGGCTACACCTTC. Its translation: CASSPTGDYGYTF.

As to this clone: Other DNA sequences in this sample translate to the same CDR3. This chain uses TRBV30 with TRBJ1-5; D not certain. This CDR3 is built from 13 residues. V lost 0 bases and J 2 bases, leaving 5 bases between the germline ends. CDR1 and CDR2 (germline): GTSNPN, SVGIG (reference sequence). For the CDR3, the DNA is TGTGCCTGGAGTGTCCTGGGCAATCAGCCCCAGCATTTT. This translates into CAWSVLGNQPQHF.

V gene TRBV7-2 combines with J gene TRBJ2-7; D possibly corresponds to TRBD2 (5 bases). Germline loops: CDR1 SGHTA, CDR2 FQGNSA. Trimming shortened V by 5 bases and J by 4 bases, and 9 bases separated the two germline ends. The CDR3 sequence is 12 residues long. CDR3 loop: CASSPRRYEQYF. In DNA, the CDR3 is TGTGCCAGCAGCCCGAGGAGGTACGAGCAGTACTTC.

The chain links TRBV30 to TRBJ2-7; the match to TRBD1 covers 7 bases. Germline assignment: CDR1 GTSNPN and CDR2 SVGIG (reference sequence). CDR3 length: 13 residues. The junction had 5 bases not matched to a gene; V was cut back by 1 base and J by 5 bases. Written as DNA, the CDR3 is TGTGCCTGGAGTGCCGACAGGGTGCACGAGCAGTACTTC. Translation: CAWSADRVHEQYF. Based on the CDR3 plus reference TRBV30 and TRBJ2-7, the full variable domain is SQTIHQWPATLVQPVGSPLSLECTVEGTSNPNLYWYRQAAGRGLQLLFYSVGIGQISSEVPQNLSASRPQDRQFILSSKKLLLSDSGFYLCAWSADRVHEQYFGPGTRLTVT.

CDR3 loop: CASSRGHRAMNTEAFF. The CDR3 nucleotides are TGCGCCAGCAGCCGCGGCCACAGGGCTATGAACACTGAAGCTTTCTTT. The rearrangement joins TRBV5-1 to TRBJ1-1; tentative D call: TRBD1 (6 bases). V was clipped by 4 bases and J by 0 bases, with 16 bases between them. This CDR3 is 16 amino acids long. Germline V gene lookup returns CDR1 SGHRS and CDR2 YFSETQ.

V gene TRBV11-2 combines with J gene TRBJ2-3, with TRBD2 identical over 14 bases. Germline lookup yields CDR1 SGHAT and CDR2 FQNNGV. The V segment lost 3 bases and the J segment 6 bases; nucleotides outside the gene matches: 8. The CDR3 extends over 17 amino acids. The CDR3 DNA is TGTGCCAGCAGCTTCCGGCGGACTAGCGGGAGGTGGGATACGCAGTATTTT. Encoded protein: CASSFRRTSGRWDTQYF.

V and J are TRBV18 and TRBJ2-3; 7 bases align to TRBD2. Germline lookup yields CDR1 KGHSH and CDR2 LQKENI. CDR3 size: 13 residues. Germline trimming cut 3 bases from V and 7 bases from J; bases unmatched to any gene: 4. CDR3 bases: TGTGCCAGCTCACCCCGGGGGGATAATACGCAGTATTTT. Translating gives CASSPRGDNTQYF.

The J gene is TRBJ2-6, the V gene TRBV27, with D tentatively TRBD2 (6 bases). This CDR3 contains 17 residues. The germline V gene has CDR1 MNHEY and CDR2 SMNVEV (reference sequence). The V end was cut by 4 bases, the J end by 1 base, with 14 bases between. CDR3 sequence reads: CASSSLGGVSGANVLTF. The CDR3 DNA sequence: TGTGCCAGCAGTTCCCTCGGGGGAGTTTCTGGGGCCAACGTCCTGACTTTC. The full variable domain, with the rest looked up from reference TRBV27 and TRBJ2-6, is EAQVTQNPRYLITVTGKKLTVTCSQNMNHEYMSWYRQDPGLGLRQIYYSMNVEVTDKGDVPEGYKVSRKEKRNFPLILESPSPNQTSLYFCASSSLGGVSGANVLTFGAGSRLTVL.

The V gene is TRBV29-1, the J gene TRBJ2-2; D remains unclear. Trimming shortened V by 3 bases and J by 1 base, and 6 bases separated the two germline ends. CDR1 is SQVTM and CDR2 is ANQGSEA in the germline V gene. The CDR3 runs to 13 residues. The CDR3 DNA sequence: TGCAGCGTTGATCGCAAGAACACCGGGGAGCTGTTTTTT. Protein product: CSVDRKNTGELFF.

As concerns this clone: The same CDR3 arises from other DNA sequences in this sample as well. The CDR3 region is CASSPGALQETQYF. The DNA of the CDR3 is TGTGCCAGCAGCCCTGGGGCCCTTCAAGAGACCCAGTACTTC. This sequence joins TRBV9 and TRBJ2-5; TRBD1 might be the D (5 bases). The germline gives CDR1 SGDLS, CDR2 YYNGEE. CDR3 length: 14 amino acids. The V end lost 4 bases, the J end lost 2 bases, and 12 bases lay between the germline ends.

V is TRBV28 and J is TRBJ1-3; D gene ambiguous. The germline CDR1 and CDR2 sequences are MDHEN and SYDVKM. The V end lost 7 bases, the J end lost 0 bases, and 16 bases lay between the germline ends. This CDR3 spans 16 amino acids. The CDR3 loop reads CASTSQSAPSGNTIYF. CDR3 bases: TGTGCCAGCACCAGTCAAAGCGCACCCTCTGGAAACACCATATATTTT.

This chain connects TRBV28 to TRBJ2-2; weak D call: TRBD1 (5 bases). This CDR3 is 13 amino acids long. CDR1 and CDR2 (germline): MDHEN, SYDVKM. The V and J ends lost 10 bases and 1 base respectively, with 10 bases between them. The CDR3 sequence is CATTDRNTGELFF. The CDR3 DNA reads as TGTGCCACAACCGACAGGAACACCGGGGAGCTGTTTTTT.

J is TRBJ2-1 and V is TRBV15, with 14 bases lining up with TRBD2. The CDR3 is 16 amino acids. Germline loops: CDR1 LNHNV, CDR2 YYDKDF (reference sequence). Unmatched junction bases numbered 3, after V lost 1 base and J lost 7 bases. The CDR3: CATSRGGTSGSNEQFF. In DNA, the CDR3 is TGTGCCACCAGCAGAGGTGGGACTAGCGGGAGTAATGAGCAGTTCTTC. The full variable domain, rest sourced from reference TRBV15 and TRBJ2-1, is DAMVIQNPRYQVTQFGKPVTLSCSQTLNHNVMYWYQQKSSQAPKLLFHYYDKDFNNEADTPDNFQSRRPNTSFCFLDIRSPGLGDTAMYLCATSRGGTSGSNEQFFGPGTRLTVL.

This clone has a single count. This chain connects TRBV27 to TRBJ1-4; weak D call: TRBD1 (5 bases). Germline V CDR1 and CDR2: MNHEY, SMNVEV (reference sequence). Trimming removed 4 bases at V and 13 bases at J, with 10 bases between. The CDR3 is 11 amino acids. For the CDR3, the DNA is TGTGCCAGCAGTTCCCGGGGGAGACTGTTTTTT. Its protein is CASSSRGRLFF.

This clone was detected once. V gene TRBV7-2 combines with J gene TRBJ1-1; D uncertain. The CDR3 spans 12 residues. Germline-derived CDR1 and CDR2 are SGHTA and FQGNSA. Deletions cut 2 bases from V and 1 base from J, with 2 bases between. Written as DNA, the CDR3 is TGTGCCAGCAGCTTAAAGAACACTGAAGCTTTCTTT. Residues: CASSLKNTEAFF.

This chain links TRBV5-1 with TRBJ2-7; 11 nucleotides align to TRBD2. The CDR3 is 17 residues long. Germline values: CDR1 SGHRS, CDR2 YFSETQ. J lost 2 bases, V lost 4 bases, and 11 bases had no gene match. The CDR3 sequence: CASSVYPGTSGTYEQYF. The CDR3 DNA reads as TGCGCCAGCAGCGTCTACCCCGGGACTAGCGGCACCTACGAGCAGTACTTC.

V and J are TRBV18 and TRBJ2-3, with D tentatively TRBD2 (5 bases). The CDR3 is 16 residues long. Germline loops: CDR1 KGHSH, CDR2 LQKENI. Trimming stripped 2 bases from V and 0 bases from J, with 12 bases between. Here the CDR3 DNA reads TGTGCCAGCTCACCAAAGGGCCGCGGGAGCACAGATACGCAGTATTTT. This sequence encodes CASSPKGRGSTDTQYF.